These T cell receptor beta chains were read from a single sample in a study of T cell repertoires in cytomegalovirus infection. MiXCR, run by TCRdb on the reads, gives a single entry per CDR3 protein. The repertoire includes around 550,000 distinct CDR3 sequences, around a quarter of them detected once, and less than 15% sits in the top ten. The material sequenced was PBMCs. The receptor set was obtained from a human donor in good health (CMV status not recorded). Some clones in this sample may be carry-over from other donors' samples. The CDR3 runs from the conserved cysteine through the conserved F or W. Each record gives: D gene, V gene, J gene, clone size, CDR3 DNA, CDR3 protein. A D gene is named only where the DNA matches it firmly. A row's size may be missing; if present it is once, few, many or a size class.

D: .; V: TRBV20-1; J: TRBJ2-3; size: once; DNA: TGCAGTGCTAGAGATCGTTCAGTGGAGTATTTT; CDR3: CSARDRSVEYF
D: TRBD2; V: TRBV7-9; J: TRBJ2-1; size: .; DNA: TGTGCCAGCAGCCGTTTAGCGGGAGTATCCCTTAATGAGCAGTTCTTC; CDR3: CASSRLAGVSLNEQFF
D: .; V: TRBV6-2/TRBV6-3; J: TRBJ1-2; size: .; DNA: TGTGCCAGCAGTTACTCGTGGTTTGGCTACACCTTC; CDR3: CASSYSWFGYTF
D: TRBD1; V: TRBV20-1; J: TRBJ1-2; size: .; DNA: TGCAGTGCCCAGGACAGGGGCTATGGCTACACCTTC; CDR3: CSAQDRGYGYTF
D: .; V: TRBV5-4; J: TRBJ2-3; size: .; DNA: TGTGCCAGCAGCTTGAGCTCGCCGACGGCGCAGTATTTT; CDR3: CASSLSSPTAQYF
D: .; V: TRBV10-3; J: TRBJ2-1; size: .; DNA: TGTGCCATCATAAAAACCCCCTCCTACAATGAGCAGTTCTTC; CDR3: CAIIKTPSYNEQFF
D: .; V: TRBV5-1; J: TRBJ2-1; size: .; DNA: TGCGCCAGCAGCTTGGACTCACACAATGAGCAGTTCTTC; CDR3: CASSLDSHNEQFF
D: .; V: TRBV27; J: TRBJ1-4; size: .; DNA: TGTGCCAGCAGAGAGGGAAATGGTGAAAAACTGTTTTTT; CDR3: CASREGNGEKLFF
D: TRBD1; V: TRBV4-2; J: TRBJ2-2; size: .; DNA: TGTGCCAGCAACGACGGACAGACAGGGCCCACCGGGGAGCTGTTTTTT; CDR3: CASNDGQTGPTGELFF
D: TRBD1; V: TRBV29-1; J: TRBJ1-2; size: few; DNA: TGCAGCGGCTCTGGGACAGGGAGGTGGTGGGGCGGCTACACCTTC; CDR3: CSGSGTGRWWGGYTF
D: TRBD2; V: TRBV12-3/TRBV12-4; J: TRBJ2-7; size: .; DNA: TGTGCCAGCAGAATTAGCGGGGGCTCCTACGAGCAGTACTTC; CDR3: CASRISGGSYEQYF
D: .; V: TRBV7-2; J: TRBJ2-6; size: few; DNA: TGTGCCAGCAGCGCGACTAGTTTTGGGGCCAACGTCCTGACTTTC; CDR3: CASSATSFGANVLTF
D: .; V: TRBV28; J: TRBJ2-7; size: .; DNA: TGTGCCAGCGGAGATAATTCGCGCGAGCAGTACTTC; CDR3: CASGDNSREQYF
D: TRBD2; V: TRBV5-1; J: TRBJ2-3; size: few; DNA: TGCGCCAGCAGCTTGGTGGCGGGAGCTAGAGATACGCAGTATTTT; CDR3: CASSLVAGARDTQYF
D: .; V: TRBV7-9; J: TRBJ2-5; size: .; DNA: TGTGCCAGCAGCTATCTAGGGCTGGAGACCCAGTACTTC; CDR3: CASSYLGLETQYF
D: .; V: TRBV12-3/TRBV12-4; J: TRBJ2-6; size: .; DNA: TGTGCCAGCAGTAACAAGCCCAACGTCCTGACTTTC; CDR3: CASSNKPNVLTF
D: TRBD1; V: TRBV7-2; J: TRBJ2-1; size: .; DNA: TGTGCCAGCAGCTGGGACAGGGACAATGAGCAGTTCTTC; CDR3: CASSWDRDNEQFF
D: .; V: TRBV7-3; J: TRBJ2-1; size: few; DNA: TGTGCCAGCAGCTTAAGGTCGGAATCCTACAATGAGCAGTTCTTC; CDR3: CASSLRSESYNEQFF
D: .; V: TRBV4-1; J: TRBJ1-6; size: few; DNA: TGCGCCAGCAGCCAAGTAGGCCAGCCTAATTCACCCCTCCACTTT; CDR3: CASSQVGQPNSPLHF
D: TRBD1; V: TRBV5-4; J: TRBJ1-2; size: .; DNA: TGTGCCAGCAGCTTGCAAGGGGGCAAGAACTATGGCTACACCTTC; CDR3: CASSLQGGKNYGYTF
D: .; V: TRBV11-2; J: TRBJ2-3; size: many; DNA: TGTGCCAGCAGCTTAGATCCCCCGGGAAGGAGCACAGATACGCAGTATTTT; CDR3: CASSLDPPGRSTDTQYF
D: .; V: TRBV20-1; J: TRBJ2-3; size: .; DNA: TGCAGTGCTAGAGGACAGACTAGCACAGATACGCAGTATTTT; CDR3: CSARGQTSTDTQYF
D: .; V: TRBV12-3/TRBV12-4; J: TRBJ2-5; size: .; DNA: TGTGCCAGCAGTCTCTTCAATACCGGGGCCAACCAAGAGACCCAGTACTTC; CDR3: CASSLFNTGANQETQYF
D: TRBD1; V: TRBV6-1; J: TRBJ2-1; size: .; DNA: TGTGCCAGCAGTGAGAAGACAGGGGACTACAATGAGCAGTTCTTC; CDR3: CASSEKTGDYNEQFF
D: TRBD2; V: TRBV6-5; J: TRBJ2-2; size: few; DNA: TGTGCCAGCAGTCCCGGACTAGCGGGGGGACCGAACACCGGGGAGCTGTTTTTT; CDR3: CASSPGLAGGPNTGELFF
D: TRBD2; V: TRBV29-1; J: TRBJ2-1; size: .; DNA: TGCAGCGTCGAAAGGACATCCGGGGGGTACAATGAGCAGTTCTTC; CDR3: CSVERTSGGYNEQFF
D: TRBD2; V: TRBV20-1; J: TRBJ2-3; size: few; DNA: TGCAGTGCTAGAGCCCCGTCTAGCGGGAGGGGAGATACGCAGTATTTT; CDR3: CSARAPSSGRGDTQYF
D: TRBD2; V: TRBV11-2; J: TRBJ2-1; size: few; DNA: TGTGCCAGCAGCTTCACTAGCGGGAGTCGTAATGAGCAGTTCTTC; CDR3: CASSFTSGSRNEQFF
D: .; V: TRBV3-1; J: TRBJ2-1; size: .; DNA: TGTGCCAGCAGCCAAGATCTCGGGACTGACCAGCAGTTCTTC; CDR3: CASSQDLGTDQQFF
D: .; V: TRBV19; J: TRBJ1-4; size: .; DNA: TGTGCCAGTAGTATGGCGTCATCTTCGCTCGCAACTAATGAAAAACTGTTTTTT; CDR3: CASSMASSSLATNEKLFF
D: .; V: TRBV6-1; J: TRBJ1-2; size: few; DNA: TGTGCCAGCAGTCAGTCTGCCGGGGCGATTCCCTATGGCTACACCTTC; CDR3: CASSQSAGAIPYGYTF
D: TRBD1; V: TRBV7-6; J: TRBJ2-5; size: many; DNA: TGTGCCAGCAGCTTATCGGGACAGGGCCAAGAGACCCAGTACTTC; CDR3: CASSLSGQGQETQYF
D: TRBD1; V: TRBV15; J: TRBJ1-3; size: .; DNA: TGTGCCACCAGCAGAGAAGGGGACAGGGGAAACACCATATATTTT; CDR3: CATSREGDRGNTIYF
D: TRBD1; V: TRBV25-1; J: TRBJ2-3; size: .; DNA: TGTGCCAGCAGTGGGCTTCCGGGACAGGGATTAGATACGCAGTATTTT; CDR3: CASSGLPGQGLDTQYF
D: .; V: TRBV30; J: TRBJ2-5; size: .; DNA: TGTGCCTGGAGTTCGGCCGATCGCGAGACCCAGTACTTC; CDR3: CAWSSADRETQYF
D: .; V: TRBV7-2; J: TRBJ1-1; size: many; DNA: TGTGCCAGCGCCGGGGCGCCGGGCACTGAAGCTTTCTTT; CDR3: CASAGAPGTEAFF
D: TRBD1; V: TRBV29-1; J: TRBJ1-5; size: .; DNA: TGCAGCGTTTCCGGGACAGCGAGCAATCAGCCCCGGCATTTT; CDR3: CSVSGTASNQPRHF
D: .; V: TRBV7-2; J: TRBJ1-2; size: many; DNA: TGTGCCAGCAGCTTAGACAGGGCGGACTATGGCTACACCTTC; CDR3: CASSLDRADYGYTF
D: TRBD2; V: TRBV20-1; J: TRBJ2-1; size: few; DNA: TGCAGTGGTTCGGGACTAGCGGGAGCCGGGGAGCAGTTCTTC; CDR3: CSGSGLAGAGEQFF
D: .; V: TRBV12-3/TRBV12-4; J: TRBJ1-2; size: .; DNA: TGTGCCAGCAATGACCCACAGCTCACCCTGGGCTACACCTTC; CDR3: CASNDPQLTLGYTF
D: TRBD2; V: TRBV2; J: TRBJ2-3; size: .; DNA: TGTGCCAGCAAGACAGGACTAGCGTATCTCACAGATACGCAGTATTTT; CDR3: CASKTGLAYLTDTQYF
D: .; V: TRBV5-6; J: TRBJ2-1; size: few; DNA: TGTGCCAGCAGCCTTCCGGCGGGGATGAATGAGCAGTTCTTC; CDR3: CASSLPAGMNEQFF
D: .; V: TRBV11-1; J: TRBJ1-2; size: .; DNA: TGTGCCAGCAGCGTGAGAACAGGGAACTATGGCTACACCTTC; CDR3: CASSVRTGNYGYTF
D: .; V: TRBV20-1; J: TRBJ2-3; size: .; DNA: TGCAGTGCTAAGCCGGGCCAAAGTTTCACAGATACGCAGTATTTT; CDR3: CSAKPGQSFTDTQYF
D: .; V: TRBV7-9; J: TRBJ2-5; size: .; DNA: TGTGCCAGCAGCGACATACAAGAGACCCAGTACTTC; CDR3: CASSDIQETQYF
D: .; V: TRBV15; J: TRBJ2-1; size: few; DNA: TGTGCCACCAGCGGAGAGAGAGGGCTGTACAATGAGCAGTTCTTC; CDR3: CATSGERGLYNEQFF
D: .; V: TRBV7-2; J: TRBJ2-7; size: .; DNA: TGTGCCAGCAGCTTTAGAGGCCCTCTAGGCGGAACCTACGAGCAGTACTTC; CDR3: CASSFRGPLGGTYEQYF